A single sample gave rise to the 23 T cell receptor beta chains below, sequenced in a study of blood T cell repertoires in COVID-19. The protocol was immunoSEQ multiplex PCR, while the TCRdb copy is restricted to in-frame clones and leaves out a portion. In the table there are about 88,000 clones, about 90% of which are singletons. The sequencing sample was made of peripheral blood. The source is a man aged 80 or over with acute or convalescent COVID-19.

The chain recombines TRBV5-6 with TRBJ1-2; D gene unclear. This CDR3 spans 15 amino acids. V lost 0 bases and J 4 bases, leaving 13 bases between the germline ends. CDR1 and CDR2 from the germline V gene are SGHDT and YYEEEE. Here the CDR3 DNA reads TGTGCCAGCAGCTTGGGCAGGTTAATGGCCTATGGCTACACCTTC. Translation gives CASSLGRLMAYGYTF.

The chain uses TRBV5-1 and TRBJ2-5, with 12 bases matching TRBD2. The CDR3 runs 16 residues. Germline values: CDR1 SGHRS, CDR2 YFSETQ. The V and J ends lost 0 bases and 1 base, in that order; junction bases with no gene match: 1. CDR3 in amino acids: CASSLALAGGQETQYF. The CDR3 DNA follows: TGCGCCAGCAGCTTGGCACTAGCGGGGGGCCAAGAGACCCAGTACTTC.

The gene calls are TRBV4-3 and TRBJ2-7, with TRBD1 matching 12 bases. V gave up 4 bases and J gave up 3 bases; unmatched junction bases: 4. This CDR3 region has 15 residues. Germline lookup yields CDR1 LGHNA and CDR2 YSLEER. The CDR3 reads CASSPGTGGLYEQYF. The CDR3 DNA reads TGCGCCAGCAGCCCGGGGACAGGGGGCCTCTACGAGCAGTACTTC.

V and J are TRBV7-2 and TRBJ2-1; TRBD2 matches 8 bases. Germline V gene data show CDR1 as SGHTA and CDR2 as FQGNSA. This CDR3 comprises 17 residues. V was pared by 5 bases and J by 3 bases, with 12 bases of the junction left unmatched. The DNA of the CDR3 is TGTGCCAGCAGCGTGAGAGGGGGTAGCGGGATCTACAATGAGCAGTTCTTC. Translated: CASSVRGGSGIYNEQFF. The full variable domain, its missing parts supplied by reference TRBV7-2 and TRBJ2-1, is GAGVSQSPSNKVTEKGKDVELRCDPISGHTALYWYRQSLGQGLEFLIYFQGNSAPDKSGLPSDRFSAERTGGSVSTLTIQRTQQEDSAVYLCASSVRGGSGIYNEQFFGPGTRLTVL.

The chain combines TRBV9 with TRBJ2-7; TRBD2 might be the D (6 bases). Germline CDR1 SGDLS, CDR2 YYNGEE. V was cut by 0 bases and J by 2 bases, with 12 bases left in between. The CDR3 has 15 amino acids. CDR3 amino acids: CASSVDAGSPYEQYF. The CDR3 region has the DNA TGTGCCAGCAGCGTAGATGCGGGATCACCCTACGAGCAGTACTTC.

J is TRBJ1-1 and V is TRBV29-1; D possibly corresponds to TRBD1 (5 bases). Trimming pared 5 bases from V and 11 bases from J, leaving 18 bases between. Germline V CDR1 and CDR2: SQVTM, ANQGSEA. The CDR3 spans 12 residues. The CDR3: CSVLDGGTKAFF. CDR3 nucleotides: TGCAGCGTTCTTGACGGGGGGACCAAGGCTTTCTTT.

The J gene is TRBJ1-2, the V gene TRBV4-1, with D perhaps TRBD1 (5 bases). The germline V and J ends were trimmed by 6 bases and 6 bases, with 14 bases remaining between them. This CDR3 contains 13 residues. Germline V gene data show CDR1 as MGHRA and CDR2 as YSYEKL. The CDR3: CASSYDQGDGYTF. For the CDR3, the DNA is TGCGCCAGCAGTTACGACCAGGGCGATGGCTACACCTTC.

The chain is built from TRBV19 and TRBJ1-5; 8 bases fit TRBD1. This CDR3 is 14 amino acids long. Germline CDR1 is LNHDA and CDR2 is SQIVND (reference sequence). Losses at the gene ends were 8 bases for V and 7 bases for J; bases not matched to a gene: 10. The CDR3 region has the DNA TGTGCCAGTCGCTCCTCAGGGGGCCGGCAGCCCCAGCATTTT. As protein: CASRSSGGRQPQHF.

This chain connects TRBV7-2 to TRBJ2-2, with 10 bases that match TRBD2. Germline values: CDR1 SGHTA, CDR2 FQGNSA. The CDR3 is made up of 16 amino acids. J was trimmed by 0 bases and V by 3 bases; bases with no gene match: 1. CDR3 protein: CASSFTSGANTGELFF. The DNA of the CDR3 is TGTGCCAGCAGCTTCACTAGCGGGGCGAACACCGGGGAGCTGTTTTTT.

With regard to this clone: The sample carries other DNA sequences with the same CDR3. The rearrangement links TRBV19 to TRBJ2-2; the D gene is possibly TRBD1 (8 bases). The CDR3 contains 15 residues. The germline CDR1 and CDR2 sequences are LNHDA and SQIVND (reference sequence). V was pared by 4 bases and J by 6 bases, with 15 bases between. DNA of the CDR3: TGTGCCAGTAGTAACTACAGGGGGGGGGCCGGGGAGCTGTTTTTT. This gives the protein CASSNYRGGAGELFF.

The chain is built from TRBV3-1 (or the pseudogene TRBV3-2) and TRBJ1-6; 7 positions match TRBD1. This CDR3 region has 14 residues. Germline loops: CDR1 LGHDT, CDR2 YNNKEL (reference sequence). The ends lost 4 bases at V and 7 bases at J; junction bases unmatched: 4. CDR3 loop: CASSPSGGNSPLHF. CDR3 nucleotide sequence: TGTGCCAGCAGCCCCTCAGGGGGGAATTCACCCCTCCACTTT.

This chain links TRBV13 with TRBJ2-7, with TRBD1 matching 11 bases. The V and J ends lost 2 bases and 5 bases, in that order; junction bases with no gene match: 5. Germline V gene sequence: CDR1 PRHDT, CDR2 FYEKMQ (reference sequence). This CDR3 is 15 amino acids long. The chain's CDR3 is CASSLRGQGVDEQYF. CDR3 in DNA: TGTGCCAGCAGCTTAAGGGGACAGGGGGTCGACGAGCAGTACTTC.

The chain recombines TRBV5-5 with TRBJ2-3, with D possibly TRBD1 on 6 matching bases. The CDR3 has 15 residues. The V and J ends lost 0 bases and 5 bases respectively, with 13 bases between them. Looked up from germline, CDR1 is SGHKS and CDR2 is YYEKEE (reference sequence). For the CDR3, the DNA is TGTGCCAGCAGCTTGGACGACAGGTGGGGAGATACGCAGTATTTT. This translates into CASSLDDRWGDTQYF.

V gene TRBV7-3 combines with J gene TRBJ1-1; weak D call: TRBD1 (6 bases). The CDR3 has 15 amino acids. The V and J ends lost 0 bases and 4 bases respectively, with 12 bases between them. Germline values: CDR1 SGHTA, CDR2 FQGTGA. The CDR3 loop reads CASSLTGLGGTEAFF. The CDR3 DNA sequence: TGTGCCAGCAGCTTAACGGGGTTAGGGGGCACTGAAGCTTTCTTT.

The CDR3 bases are TGTGCCAGCAGCCGGAGGACAGGGGTTGGCTATGGCTACACCTTC. It translates to CASSRRTGVGYGYTF. J is TRBJ1-2 and V is TRBV27, with TRBD1 identical over 9 bases. CDR3 length: 15 residues. Germline lookup yields CDR1 MNHEY and CDR2 SMNVEV (reference sequence). The V gene end was trimmed by 6 bases and the J gene end by 4 bases; junction bases not matched to a gene: 9.

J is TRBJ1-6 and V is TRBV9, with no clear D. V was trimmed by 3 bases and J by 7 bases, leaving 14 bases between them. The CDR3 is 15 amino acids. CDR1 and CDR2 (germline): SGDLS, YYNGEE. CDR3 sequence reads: CASSEGGPTNSPLHF. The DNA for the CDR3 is TGTGCCAGCAGCGAGGGAGGGCCTACCAATTCACCCCTCCACTTT.

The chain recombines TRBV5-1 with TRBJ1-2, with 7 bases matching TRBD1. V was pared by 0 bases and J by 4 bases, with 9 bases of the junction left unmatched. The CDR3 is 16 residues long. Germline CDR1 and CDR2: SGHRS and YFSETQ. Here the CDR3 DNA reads TGCGCCAGCAGCTTGGAAGGGACAGAGATAGGCTATGGCTACACCTTC. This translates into CASSLEGTEIGYGYTF.

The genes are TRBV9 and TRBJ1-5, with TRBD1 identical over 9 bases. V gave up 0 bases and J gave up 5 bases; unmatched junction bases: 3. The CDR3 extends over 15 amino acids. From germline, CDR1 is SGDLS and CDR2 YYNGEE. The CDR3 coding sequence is TGTGCCAGCAGCGTAGGGGGACAGGGTTATCAGCCCCAGCATTTT. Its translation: CASSVGGQGYQPQHF. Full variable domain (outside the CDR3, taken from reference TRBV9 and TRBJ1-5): DSGVTQTPKHLITATGQRVTLRCSPRSGDLSVYWYQQSLDQGLQFLIQYYNGEERAKGNILERFSAQQFPDLHSELNLSSLELGDSALYFCASSVGGQGYQPQHFGDGTRLSIL.

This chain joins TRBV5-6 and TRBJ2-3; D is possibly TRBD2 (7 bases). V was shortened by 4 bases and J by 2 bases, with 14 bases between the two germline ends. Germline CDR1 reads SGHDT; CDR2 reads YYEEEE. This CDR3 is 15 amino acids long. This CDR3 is CASSPLGGDTDTQYF. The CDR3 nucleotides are TGTGCCAGCAGCCCCCTAGGGGGGGACACAGATACGCAGTATTTT.

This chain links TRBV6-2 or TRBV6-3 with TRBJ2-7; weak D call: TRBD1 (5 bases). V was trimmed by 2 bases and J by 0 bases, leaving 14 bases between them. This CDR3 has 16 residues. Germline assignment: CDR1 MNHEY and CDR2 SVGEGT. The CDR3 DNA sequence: TGTGCCAGCAGTTACGGTATCACAGGCCTCTCCTACGAGCAGTACTTC. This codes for CASSYGITGLSYEQYF.

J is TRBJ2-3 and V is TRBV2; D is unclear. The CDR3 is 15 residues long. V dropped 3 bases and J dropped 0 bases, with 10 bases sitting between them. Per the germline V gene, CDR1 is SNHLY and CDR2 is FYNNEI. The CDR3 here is CASSELTPSTDTQYF. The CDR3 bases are TGTGCCAGCAGTGAGCTAACTCCTAGCACAGATACGCAGTATTTT.

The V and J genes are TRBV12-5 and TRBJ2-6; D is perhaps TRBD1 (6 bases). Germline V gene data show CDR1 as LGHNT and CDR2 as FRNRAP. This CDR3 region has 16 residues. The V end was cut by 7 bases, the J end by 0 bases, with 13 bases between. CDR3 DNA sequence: TGTGCTAGTGCCCCCGACAGGAGCTCTGGGGCCAACGTCCTGACTTTC. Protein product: CASAPDRSSGANVLTF.

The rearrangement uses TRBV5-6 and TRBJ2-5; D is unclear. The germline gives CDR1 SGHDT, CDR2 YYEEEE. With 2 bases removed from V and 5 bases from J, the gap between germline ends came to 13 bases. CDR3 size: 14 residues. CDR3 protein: CASSLSGAKETQYF. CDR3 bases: TGTGCCAGCAGCTTATCCGGAGCGAAGGAGACCCAGTACTTC.